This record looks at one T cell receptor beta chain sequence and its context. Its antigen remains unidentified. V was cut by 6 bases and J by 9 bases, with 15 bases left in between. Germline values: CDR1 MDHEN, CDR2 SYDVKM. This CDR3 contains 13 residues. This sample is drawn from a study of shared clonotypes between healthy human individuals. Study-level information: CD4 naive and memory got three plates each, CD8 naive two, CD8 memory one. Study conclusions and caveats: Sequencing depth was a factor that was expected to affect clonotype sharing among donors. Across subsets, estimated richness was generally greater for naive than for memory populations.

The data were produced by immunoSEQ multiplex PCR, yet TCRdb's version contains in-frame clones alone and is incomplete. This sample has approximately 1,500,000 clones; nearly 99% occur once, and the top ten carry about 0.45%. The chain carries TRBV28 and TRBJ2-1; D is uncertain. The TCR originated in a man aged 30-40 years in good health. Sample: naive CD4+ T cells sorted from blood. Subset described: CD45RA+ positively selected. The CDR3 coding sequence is TGTGCCAGCAGGCCGTACTTGGGCGGTGAGCAGTTCTTC. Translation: CASRPYLGGEQFF.